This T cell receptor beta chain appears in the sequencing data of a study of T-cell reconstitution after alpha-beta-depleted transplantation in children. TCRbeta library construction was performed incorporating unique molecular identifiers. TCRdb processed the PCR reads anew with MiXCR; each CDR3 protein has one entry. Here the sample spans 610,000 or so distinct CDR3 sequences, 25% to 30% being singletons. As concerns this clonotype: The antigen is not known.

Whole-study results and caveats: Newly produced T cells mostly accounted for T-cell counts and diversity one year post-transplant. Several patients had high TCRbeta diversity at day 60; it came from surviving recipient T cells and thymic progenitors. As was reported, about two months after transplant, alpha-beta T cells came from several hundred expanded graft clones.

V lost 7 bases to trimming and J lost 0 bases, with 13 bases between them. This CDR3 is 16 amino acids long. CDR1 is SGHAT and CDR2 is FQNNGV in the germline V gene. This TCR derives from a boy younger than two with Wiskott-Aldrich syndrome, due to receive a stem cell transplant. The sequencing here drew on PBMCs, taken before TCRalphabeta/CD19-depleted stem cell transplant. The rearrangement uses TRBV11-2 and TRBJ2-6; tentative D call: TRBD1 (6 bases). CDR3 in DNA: TGTGCCAGCACCCAGGGGTTGGGCTCTGGGGCCAACGTCCTGACTTTC. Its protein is CASTQGLGSGANVLTF.